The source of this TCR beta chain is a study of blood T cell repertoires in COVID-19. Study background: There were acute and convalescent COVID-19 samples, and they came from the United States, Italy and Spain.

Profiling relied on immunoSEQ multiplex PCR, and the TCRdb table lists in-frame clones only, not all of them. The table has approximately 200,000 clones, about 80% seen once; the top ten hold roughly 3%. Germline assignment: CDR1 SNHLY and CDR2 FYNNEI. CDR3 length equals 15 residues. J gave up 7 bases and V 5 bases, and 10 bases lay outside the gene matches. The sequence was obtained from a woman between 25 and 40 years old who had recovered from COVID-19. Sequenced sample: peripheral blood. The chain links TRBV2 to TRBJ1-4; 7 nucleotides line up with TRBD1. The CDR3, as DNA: TGTGCCAGCAGTAGGGCTACAGGGGCGATTGAAAAACTGTTTTTT. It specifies CASSRATGAIEKLFF.